Presented here are 10 T cell receptor beta chains from one specimen sequenced in a study of CD8 T cells in ankylosing spondylitis. Whole-study findings and limits: A motif of eight highly homologous TCR beta variants was seen as apparently characteristic of ankylosing spondylitis blood.

No antigens are known for them. One entry per CDR3 protein, called by TCRdb with MiXCR from the 5' RACE reads. In the table there are around 91,000 distinct CDR3 sequences, roughly 9% of which are singletons. Sequenced material: blood, either unsorted or a sorted T cell fraction (not recorded which). These receptors originate from a male donor with ankylosing spondylitis.

This rearrangement joins TRBV27 to TRBJ2-2, with 7 bases matching TRBD1. J gave up 3 bases and V 6 bases, and 10 bases lay outside the gene matches. This CDR3 is 16 amino acids long. The germline CDR1 and CDR2 sequences are MNHEY and SMNVEV (reference sequence). The CDR3 DNA reads as TGTGCCAGCAGGTCTTTAGACAGGGTTCACACCGGGGAGCTGTTTTTT. Amino acids: CASRSLDRVHTGELFF.

CDR3 sequence (DNA): TGTGCCAGCAGCTTAGCCGTTATCGGGGAGCTGTTTTTT. It yields the protein CASSLAVIGELFF. The chain carries TRBV7-2 and TRBJ2-2; unclear D gene. Germline V gives CDR1 SGHTA, CDR2 FQGNSA. This CDR3 comprises 13 residues. Between the trimmed V and J ends, which lost 0 bases and 7 bases, there was a span of 6 bases.

The chain uses TRBV2 and TRBJ2-7, with TRBD2 matching 8 bases. The length of the CDR3 is 15 residues. Germline V gives CDR1 SNHLY, CDR2 FYNNEI. The ends lost 4 bases at V and 2 bases at J; junction bases unmatched: 7. The CDR3 here is CASSAFLGLAYEQYF. In DNA, the CDR3 is TGTGCCAGCAGTGCGTTTTTGGGACTAGCCTACGAGCAGTACTTC.

This clonotype was detected ten times or more. V usage is TRBV4-1 and J usage is TRBJ1-5; unclear D gene. V dropped 2 bases and J dropped 3 bases, with 5 bases sitting between them. The CDR3 consists of 13 residues. Germline V gives CDR1 MGHRA, CDR2 YSYEKL. The DNA of the CDR3 is TGCGCCAGCAGCCAAACTATCAATCAGCCCCAGCATTTT. This codes for CASSQTINQPQHF.

The chain is built from TRBV4-2 and TRBJ1-5; no clear D. The CDR3 covers 16 residues. Germline-derived CDR1 and CDR2 are LGHNA and YNFKEQ. Trimming stripped 0 bases from V and 1 base from J, with 10 bases between. CDR3 sequence: CASSQDGPISNQPQHF. CDR3 bases: TGTGCCAGCAGCCAAGATGGACCGATCAGCAATCAGCCCCAGCATTTT.

This clonotype was counted ten times or more. This sequence joins TRBV5-1 and TRBJ2-1; 12 bases align to TRBD1. V dropped 6 bases and J dropped 8; count of bases not matched to a gene: 9. The CDR3 spans 15 residues. CDR1 and CDR2 (germline): SGHRS, YFSETQ. CDR3 protein: CASTSGTGGHHEQFF. CDR3 DNA: TGCGCCAGCACATCCGGGACAGGGGGCCATCATGAGCAGTTCTTC.

This clonotype was seen repeatedly, ten times or more. The chain has TRBV30 and TRBJ1-4; 7 bases match TRBD1. CDR3 size: 14 residues. The trim removed 2 bases at V and 6 bases at J, leaving 6 bases unmatched. CDR1 and CDR2 from the germline V gene are GTSNPN and SVGIG (reference sequence). The CDR3 loop is CAWSTQGGYEKLFF. Written as DNA, the CDR3 is TGTGCCTGGAGTACTCAGGGGGGCTATGAAAAACTGTTTTTT.

The V gene is TRBV27, the J gene TRBJ2-2; D is undetermined. V was pared by 3 bases and J by 8 bases, with 13 bases between. The germline V gene encodes CDR1 MNHEY and CDR2 SMNVEV (reference sequence). The CDR3 has 14 residues. CDR3 loop: CASSFAVPFGELFF. The CDR3 region has the DNA TGTGCCAGCAGTTTTGCAGTTCCCTTTGGGGAGCTGTTTTTT.

The table lists this clonotype with a few counts. The chain couples TRBV7-9 to TRBJ2-3; D ambiguous. There are 11 residues in the CDR3. The V gene's germline CDR1 is SEHNR and CDR2 FQNEAQ (reference sequence). V dropped 8 bases and J dropped 7 bases, with 10 bases sitting between them. CDR3 loop: CASADAHTQYF. The CDR3 DNA reads as TGTGCCAGCGCCGACGCCCATACGCAGTATTTT. The entire variable domain, with the rest obtained from reference TRBV7-9 and TRBJ2-3, is as follows: DTGVSQNPRHKITKRGQNVTFRCDPISEHNRLYWYRQTLGQGPEFLTYFQNEAQLEKSRLLSDRFSAERPKGSFSTLEIQRTEQGDSAMYLCASADAHTQYFGPGTRLTVL.

This chain links TRBV19 with TRBJ1-1, with D unresolved. The germline V gene has CDR1 LNHDA and CDR2 SQIVND (reference sequence). The CDR3 runs to 14 residues. The V and J ends lost 5 bases and 0 bases respectively, with 10 bases between them. CDR3 DNA: TGTGCCAGTAGTGTGAGGGCGGTGAACACTGAAGCTTTCTTT. Translating it yields CASSVRAVNTEAFF.